Given below is one T cell receptor (beta chain) in context. This specimen comes from a study of blood T cell repertoires in COVID-19. Study at large: Acute and convalescent COVID-19 specimens originated in the United States, Italy and Spain. Sources were T cells, B-cell-depleted T cells, or PBMCs; the material itself was cDNA or gDNA.

Study processing details: Nucleated cell number was recorded as an estimate derived from reference gene primer amplification. Profiled with immunoSEQ multiplex PCR; TCRdb holds only in-frame clones, not every one. V, J and clone size are those of that table, while D and trimming were read from the DNA. The data contain 250,000 or so clones, under 85% of them singletons. Trimming took 4 bases from V and 9 from J, leaving 8 bases between them. The germline CDR1 and CDR2 sequences are SGHDT and YYEEEE. The CDR3 has 12 amino acids. Sequenced material: peripheral blood. The chain joins TRBV5-6 to TRBJ1-6, with unresolved D. The TCR originated in a man aged 25 to 40 who had recovered from COVID-19. CDR3 residues: CASSEGSSPLHF. The DNA of the CDR3 is TGTGCCAGCAGCGAAGGGAGTTCACCCCTCCACTTT.